Each of the 32 T cell receptor beta chains below was sequenced from the same sample in a study of blood T cells in healthy people across ages. Together with a sample-barcoded 5' primer, a J-beta primer mix was included in a second PCR lasting roughly 6 to 12 cycles. TCRdb reprocessed the 5' RACE reads via MiXCR and lists one record per CDR3 protein. The sample includes 1.4 million or so distinct CDR3 sequences, approximately 42% of them seen just once. Sample: blood. These receptors originate from a woman aged 18-29 years in good health.

This clonotype was counted between two and nine times. The chain carries TRBV7-2 and TRBJ1-2, with 7 bases identical to TRBD1. CDR3 length: 16 amino acids. Germline V lookup: CDR1 SGHTA, CDR2 FQGNSA. Germline trimming cut 5 bases from V and 5 bases from J; bases unmatched to any gene: 14. The DNA of the CDR3 is TGTGCCAGCAGCGCCCTCTCCTGGCAGGGGGTATATGGCTACACCTTC. Residues: CASSALSWQGVYGYTF.

This clonotype occurred a few times. The chain uses TRBV10-3 and TRBJ1-5, with a tentative D call TRBD1 (5 bases). V shed 3 bases and J shed 5 bases, with 11 bases lying between them. The CDR3 runs to 14 residues. Germline values: CDR1 ENHRY, CDR2 SYGVKD. The CDR3 protein is CAISDGTSDQPQHF. The CDR3, as DNA: TGTGCCATCAGTGATGGGACCTCGGATCAGCCCCAGCATTTT.

This clonotype was detected a few times. The J gene is TRBJ2-1, the V gene TRBV2; D gene ambiguous. Germline V gives CDR1 SNHLY, CDR2 FYNNEI. There are 15 residues in the CDR3. V shed 6 bases and J shed 9 bases, with 21 bases lying between them. CDR3 amino acids: CASRVGSPTAGEQFF. In DNA form, the CDR3 reads TGTGCCAGCAGGGTGGGCTCCCCAACGGCTGGTGAGCAGTTCTTC.

J is TRBJ1-2 and V is TRBV15, with D unclear. Germline loops: CDR1 LNHNV, CDR2 YYDKDF (reference sequence). The V end was cut by 0 bases, the J end by 5 bases, with 10 bases between. This CDR3 spans 14 amino acids. The CDR3 DNA follows: TGTGCCACCAGCAGAGATCCGACTTCTTATGGCTACACCTTC. Its protein product is CATSRDPTSYGYTF. The full variable domain, its missing parts supplied by reference TRBV15 and TRBJ1-2, is DAMVIQNPRYQVTQFGKPVTLSCSQTLNHNVMYWYQQKSSQAPKLLFHYYDKDFNNEADTPDNFQSRRPNTSFCFLDIRSPGLGDTAMYLCATSRDPTSYGYTFGSGTRLTVV.

This clonotype was counted between two and nine times. The chain is built from TRBV7-2 and TRBJ2-4; a weak D match, TRBD1 (5 bases). The J call may be mistaken, given a closer DNA end match to TRBJ2-5. CDR3 size: 14 residues. Germline V lookup: CDR1 SGHTA, CDR2 FQGNSA. The CDR3 region is CASSLQGTEETQYF. CDR3 nucleotide sequence: TGTGCCAGCAGCTTGCAGGGTACGGAAGAGACCCAGTACTTC.

This clonotype was found a few times. The gene calls are TRBV29-1 and TRBJ1-1; D perhaps matches TRBD1 (5 bases). The CDR3 length is 10 residues. From germline, CDR1 is SQVTM and CDR2 ANQGSEA. The ends were cut back, 6 bases at V and 11 bases at J, with 13 bases in the middle. For the CDR3, the DNA is TGCAGCGTCCCAGGGTTAAAGGCTTTCTTT. Protein: CSVPGLKAFF. Combining the CDR3 with reference TRBV29-1 and TRBJ1-1 gives the whole variable domain SAVISQKPSRDICQRGTSLTIQCQVDSQVTMMFWYRQQPGQSLTLIATANQGSEATYESGFVIDKFPISRPNLTFSTLTVSNMSPEDSSIYLCSVPGLKAFFGQGTRLTVV.

This sequence joins TRBV6-6 and TRBJ1-2; possible D gene TRBD1, 6 bases. Germline V gives CDR1 MNHNY, CDR2 SVGAGI (reference sequence). The CDR3 is 14 residues long. Trimming took off 5 bases at V and 4 bases at J, with 14 bases between the two ends. CDR3 in DNA: TGTGCCAGCAGTAATATACAGGACAGCTATGGCTACACCTTC. Its translation: CASSNIQDSYGYTF.

The rearrangement links TRBV3-1 to TRBJ1-1; tentatively, D is TRBD1 (6 bases). Germline CDR1 and CDR2: LGHDT and YNNKEL (reference sequence). The CDR3 sequence is 15 residues long. The V and J ends lost 3 bases and 1 base respectively, with 12 bases between them. The CDR3 nucleotides are TGTGCCAGCAGCCACCGGGGGGCCTCGAACACTGAAGCTTTCTTT. Translated, it gives CASSHRGASNTEAFF.

This clonotype occurred a few times. The V call is TRBV29-1, the J call TRBJ1-2; D unresolved. Trimming stripped 7 bases from V and 0 bases from J, with 12 bases between. The CDR3 loop spans 13 amino acids. CDR1 is SQVTM and CDR2 is ANQGSEA in the germline V gene. The chain's CDR3 is CSATDGPNYGYTF. For the CDR3, the DNA is TGCAGCGCTACAGACGGACCTAACTATGGCTACACCTTC.

This clonotype was seen a few times. The V and J genes are TRBV2 and TRBJ1-6; D is uncertain. This CDR3 is built from 13 residues. CDR1 and CDR2 (germline): SNHLY, FYNNEI. V was shortened by 10 bases and J by 8 bases, with 15 bases between the two germline ends. The DNA for the CDR3 is TGTGCCAACAGAGGACGTCCTGATTCACCCCTCCACTTT. Amino acid sequence: CANRGRPDSPLHF.

This clonotype occurred many times. The rearrangement uses TRBV7-6 and TRBJ1-1; tentative D call: TRBD1 (5 bases). The germline CDR1 and CDR2 sequences are SGHVS and FNYEAQ. The CDR3 contains 18 residues. Trimming cost V 4 bases and J 1 base, with 22 bases left between them. CDR3 nucleotide sequence: TGTGCCAGCAGCTCCCCCCCAGGGACCCGCCCAGGGAACACTGAAGCTTTCTTT. It encodes CASSSPPGTRPGNTEAFF.

This sequence joins TRBV18 and TRBJ2-5, with 9 nucleotides matching TRBD2. J gave up 3 bases and V 6 bases, and 5 bases lay outside the gene matches. Germline CDR1 and CDR2: KGHSH and LQKENI. This CDR3 region has 14 residues. CDR3 residues: CASSPGLAKETQYF. The CDR3 DNA follows: TGTGCCAGCTCTCCCGGACTAGCGAAAGAGACCCAGTACTTC.

This clonotype appeared once. J is TRBJ2-1 and V is TRBV30, with 12 bases fitting TRBD2. J was trimmed by 5 bases and V by 5 bases; bases with no gene match: 1. This CDR3 has 13 residues. In germline, CDR1 is GTSNPN, CDR2 SVGIG (reference sequence). CDR3 in amino acids: CAWRTSGNNEQFF. CDR3 coding DNA: TGTGCCTGGCGGACTAGCGGGAACAATGAGCAGTTCTTC.

This chain connects TRBV30 to TRBJ2-6, with D possibly matching TRBD2 (5 bases). In germline, CDR1 is GTSNPN, CDR2 SVGIG (reference sequence). The V end was cut by 4 bases, the J end by 0 bases, with 13 bases between. The CDR3 extends over 16 amino acids. CDR3 sequence reads: CAWKKGASSGANVLTF. The CDR3 coding sequence is TGTGCCTGGAAAAAGGGAGCATCCTCTGGGGCCAACGTCCTGACTTTC.

There are a few counts of this clonotype. CDR3 sequence reads: CASSFGGREQFF. In DNA form, the CDR3 reads TGTGCCAGCAGTTTTGGGGGGCGTGAGCAGTTCTTC. The chain links TRBV27 to TRBJ2-1; TRBD1 or TRBD2 may be the D gene (6 bases each). Germline lookup yields CDR1 MNHEY and CDR2 SMNVEV (reference sequence). The V end lost 3 bases, the J end lost 9 bases, and 9 bases lay between the germline ends. This CDR3 has 12 residues.

The chain employs TRBV5-1 and TRBJ2-7; D gene ambiguous. CDR3 length: 14 amino acids. The V gene's germline CDR1 is SGHRS and CDR2 YFSETQ. The germline V and J ends were trimmed by 0 bases and 6 bases, with 13 bases remaining between them. As DNA, the CDR3 is TGCGCCAGCAGCTTGGAAGTTCCAACCGGCGAGCAGTACTTC. Translating it yields CASSLEVPTGEQYF.

In the case of this clonotype: This may arise from a read error, as a much more abundant clone is one base away. The rearrangement links TRBV29-1 to TRBJ2-4; unclear D gene. The V gene's germline CDR1 is SQVTM and CDR2 ANQGSEA. The CDR3 totals 9 residues. Trimming left V 5 bases short and J 13 bases short, with 9 bases between. The CDR3 nucleotides read TGCAGCGTTTCCGGAGAGCAGTACTTC. It is translated as CSVSGEQYF.

The chain couples TRBV20-1 to TRBJ2-7, with D tentatively TRBD2 (6 bases). Germline loops: CDR1 DFQATT, CDR2 SNEGSKA (reference sequence). The CDR3 loop spans 14 amino acids. V was shortened by 3 bases and J by 1 base, with 13 bases between the two germline ends. Here the CDR3 reads CSASGGEKSYEQYF. DNA of the CDR3: TGCAGTGCTAGTGGCGGGGAAAAATCCTACGAGCAGTACTTC.

This clonotype has just a few counts. The V call is TRBV27, the J call TRBJ1-5; D is uncertain. Germline V gives CDR1 MNHEY, CDR2 SMNVEV (reference sequence). V lost 2 bases, J lost 6 bases, and 8 bases lay in between. The CDR3 is 13 residues long. CDR3 DNA: TGTGCCAGCAGTTTAAAAGGGTCTCAGCCCCAGCATTTT. It codes for CASSLKGSQPQHF.

The chain recombines TRBV28 with TRBJ2-7, with D maybe TRBD1 (6 bases). The CDR3 totals 17 residues. Germline CDR1 and CDR2: MDHEN and SYDVKM. V dropped 5 bases and J dropped 0 bases, with 20 bases sitting between them. The CDR3 coding sequence is TGTGCCAGCAGTCCCCGTGTCATGGACAGCCTCTCCTACGAGCAGTACTTC. Amino acids: CASSPRVMDSLSYEQYF. Complete variable domain (other parts from reference TRBV28 and TRBJ2-7): DVKVTQSSRYLVKRTGEKVFLECVQDMDHENMFWYRQDPGLGLRLIYFSYDVKMKEKGDIPEGYSVSREKKERFSLILESASTNQTSMYLCASSPRVMDSLSYEQYFGPGTRLTVT.

The chain links TRBV29-1 to TRBJ2-1, with 8 positions matching TRBD2. Trimming took 3 bases from V and 6 from J; bases not matched to a gene: 7. The CDR3 sequence is 14 residues long. CDR1 and CDR2 (germline): SQVTM, ANQGSEA. The DNA for the CDR3 is TGCAGCGTTGAGCCAAGCGGGAGTACCAATGAGCAGTTCTTC. It yields the protein CSVEPSGSTNEQFF.

The genes are TRBV7-6 and TRBJ2-1; D is undetermined. The germline V and J ends were trimmed by 4 bases and 9 bases, with 13 bases remaining between them. Germline CDR1 reads SGHVS; CDR2 reads FNYEAQ. This CDR3 comprises 13 residues. The CDR3 DNA reads TGTGCCAGCAGCTCGAGGCAACGACCTGAGCAGTTCTTC. It is translated as CASSSRQRPEQFF.

This clonotype was detected a few times. The V call is TRBV9, the J call TRBJ1-2; no reliable D call. CDR3 length: 13 amino acids. Germline V gene data show CDR1 as SGDLS and CDR2 as YYNGEE. Trimming removed 3 bases at V and 2 bases at J, with 8 bases between. CDR3 nucleotide sequence: TGTGCCAGCAGCGCGCAGCGGAACTATGGCTACACCTTC. Its protein is CASSAQRNYGYTF.

The V call is TRBV6-5, the J call TRBJ2-6; D is uncertain. The CDR3 contains 15 residues. From germline, CDR1 is MNHEY and CDR2 SVGAGI. Trimming removed 6 bases at V and 1 base at J, with 10 bases between. The CDR3 DNA is TGTGCCAGCAGAGTTACGGTATCTGGGGCCAACGTCCTGACTTTC. Its protein is CASRVTVSGANVLTF.

A few counts support this clonotype. The V call is TRBV7-9, the J call TRBJ2-2, with D possibly being TRBD2 (5 bases). The CDR3 spans 16 residues. Between the trimmed V and J ends, which lost 4 bases and 10 bases, there was a span of 22 bases. Germline values: CDR1 SEHNR, CDR2 FQNEAQ (reference sequence). The CDR3 DNA reads TGTGCCAGCAGCTCAGAGGGCCAGGCTTTGGGTGCGGAGCTGTTTTTT. Translation: CASSSEGQALGAELFF.

Concerning this clonotype itself: The junction departs from germline at one end; a sequencing error may be responsible. The chain joins TRBV7-8 to TRBJ2-5; D not resolved. CDR3 length: 16 amino acids. Germline CDR1 reads SGHVS; CDR2 reads FQNEAQ. CDR3 sequence: CACRNGRGVPQETQYF. The CDR3 DNA sequence: TGTGCCTGCAGAAATGGAAGAGGAGTCCCTCAAGAGACCCAGTACTTC. Full variable domain (remainder filled in from reference TRBV7-8 and TRBJ2-5): GAGVSQSPRYKVAKRGQDVALRCDPISGHVSLFWYQQALGQGPEFLTYFQNEAQLDKSGLPSDRFFAERPEGSVSTLKIQRTQQEDSAVYLCACRNGRGVPQETQYFGPGTRLLVL.

The rearrangement links TRBV3-1 to TRBJ1-2; D might be TRBD1 (5 bases). Trimming cost V 1 base and J 4 bases, with 13 bases left between them. CDR1 is LGHDT, CDR2 YNNKEL, per germline (reference sequence). The CDR3 is 15 residues long. The CDR3 spells CASSQASGTAYGYTF. CDR3 nucleotide sequence: TGTGCCAGCAGCCAAGCCTCCGGGACGGCCTATGGCTACACCTTC.

The chain employs TRBV7-6 and TRBJ1-1; D possibly corresponds to TRBD1 (6 bases). There are 16 residues in the CDR3. V was shortened by 4 bases and J by 1 base, with 16 bases between the two germline ends. The V gene's germline CDR1 is SGHVS and CDR2 FNYEAQ. CDR3 bases: TGTGCCAGCAGCTACGACAGGTCCTTTGGGAACACTGAAGCTTTCTTT. As protein: CASSYDRSFGNTEAFF.

This clonotype has a handful of counts. CDR3 DNA sequence: TGTGCCAGCAGTCTTACGACTGGTCCTCAAAGAGAGACCCAGTACTTC. Translated: CASSLTTGPQRETQYF. V and J are TRBV28 and TRBJ2-5; D is uncertain. Germline CDR1 reads MDHEN; CDR2 reads SYDVKM. CDR3 length: 16 amino acids. V was trimmed by 5 bases and J by 4 bases, leaving 20 bases between them.

The J gene is TRBJ1-1, the V gene TRBV12-3 or TRBV12-4; no reliable D call. V gave up 3 bases and J gave up 5 bases, with 7 bases separating them. The length of the CDR3 is 12 residues. The chain's CDR3 is CASSFRTTEAFF. The CDR3 DNA follows: TGTGCCAGCAGTTTCCGGACTACTGAAGCTTTCTTT.

V gene TRBV11-1 combines with J gene TRBJ2-7; 11 bases line up with TRBD2. V was pared by 6 bases and J by 3 bases, with 7 bases of the junction left unmatched. The CDR3 runs to 15 residues. Germline CDR1 SGHAT, CDR2 FQDESV (reference sequence). This CDR3 is CASSSTGLAVYEQYF. The CDR3 DNA sequence: TGTGCCAGCAGTTCAACGGGACTAGCGGTCTACGAGCAGTACTTC.

The chain links TRBV7-2 to TRBJ1-5, with D possibly TRBD1 on 6 matching bases. The CDR3 loop spans 14 amino acids. Trimming removed 7 bases from V and 1 base from J, with 11 bases in between. Germline V gene sequence: CDR1 SGHTA, CDR2 FQGNSA. The chain's CDR3 is CASKQGISNQPQHF. As DNA, the CDR3 is TGTGCCAGCAAACAGGGAATAAGCAATCAGCCCCAGCATTTT.